This is a list of T cell receptor beta chains from one sample in a study of cytotoxic CD8 clonotypes in ibrutinib-treated CLL. Produced via immunoSEQ multiplex PCR; TCRdb's table is partial and in-frame only. This table has a few hundred thousand clones, over 55% appearing once. Sequenced material: PBMCs, taken after 36 months of ibrutinib treatment. The receptors were gathered from a human donor with chronic lymphocytic leukemia. Each CDR3 is given with its conserved first and last residue. The D gene is left open where the match is weak. The size entry is marked missing in some rows and otherwise reads once, few, many or a size class.

j_call clone_size d_call v_call cdr3_nt cdr3_aa
TRBJ2-7 . . TRBV6-1 TGTGCCAGCAGCTCGGGACACAGCATGAACTACGAGCAGTACTTC CASSSGHSMNYEQYF
TRBJ2-7 . . TRBV7-2 TGTGCCAGCAGCGGGGACTTCTCCTACGAGCAGTACTTC CASSGDFSYEQYF
TRBJ2-1 . . TRBV5-1 TGCGCCAGCAGCTTGGCCAGTGAGCAGTTCTTC CASSLASEQFF
TRBJ2-2 . TRBD2 TRBV18 TGTGCCAGCTCCCTGTCTAGCGGGAGTGACACCGGGGAGCTGTTTTTT CASSLSSGSDTGELFF
TRBJ2-1 . TRBD2 TRBV5-1 TGCGCCAGCAGCCGGGAGGGAGGGATATACAATGAGCAGTTCTTC CASSREGGIYNEQFF
TRBJ2-7 . TRBD2 TRBV5-1 TGCGCCAGCAGCTGGGGGACTAGCGGATCCTACGAGCAGTACTTC CASSWGTSGSYEQYF
TRBJ2-7 . . TRBV5-6 TGTGCCAGCAGCTTGGGGCCCCCTGGCGAGCAGTACTTC CASSLGPPGEQYF
TRBJ2-7 few TRBD2 TRBV13 TGTGCCAGCAGAGCGGGGTTAGGGGAGCAGTACTTC CASRAGLGEQYF
TRBJ2-3 . TRBD2 TRBV18 TGTGCCAGCTCACTACACCGACTAGCGGGGGACACAGATACGCAGTATTTT CASSLHRLAGDTDTQYF
TRBJ2-7 . TRBD1 TRBV11-2 TGTGCCAGCAGCTTATCCCGACAGGGGGCCGAGGACGAGCAGTACTTC CASSLSRQGAEDEQYF
TRBJ1-5 . . TRBV27 TGTGCCAGCAGTTTGGGGGGGATATGGGATCAGCCCCAGCATTTT CASSLGGIWDQPQHF
TRBJ2-2 . . TRBV6-1 TGTGCCAGCAGTAAAGGGACTTCTATTCTTGCGAACACCGGGGAGCTGTTTTTT CASSKGTSILANTGELFF
TRBJ2-7 . . TRBV10-3 TGTGCCATCAGTGAGTCGGGGACATCGGGCGAGCAGTACTTC CAISESGTSGEQYF
TRBJ2-5 . TRBD1 TRBV10-3 TGTGCCACCAGCACCTCACAGGGGAAGGAGGAGCAGTACTTC CATSTSQGKEEQYF
TRBJ1-2 few . TRBV5-4 TGTGCCAGCAGCGAACAGGGCCTCGTGGGAGGCTACACCTTC CASSEQGLVGGYTF
TRBJ2-1 few TRBD1 TRBV29-1 TGCAGCGTTGTGGGGACAGGGGGCGGTGAGCAGTTCTTC CSVVGTGGGEQFF
TRBJ2-1 . TRBD2 TRBV25-1 TGTGCCAGCAGTGAATACGGGACTACCCCCAACAATGAGCAGTTCTTC CASSEYGTTPNNEQFF
TRBJ1-2 few . TRBV6-5 TGTGCCAGCAGTCGGACACCTTACTATGGCTACACCTTC CASSRTPYYGYTF
TRBJ1-6 . . TRBV12-5 TGTGCTAGTGGTTTGTCCCCCGGACAGCTTAATTCACCCCTCCACTTT CASGLSPGQLNSPLHF
TRBJ1-1 few TRBD1 TRBV18 TGTGCCAGCTCGCGGACAGGGAGGAACACTGAAGCTTTCTTT CASSRTGRNTEAFF
TRBJ2-5 . TRBD2 TRBV29-1 TGCAGCGTTGACCTAGCGGGGGATCCTCAAGAGACCCAGTACTTC CSVDLAGDPQETQYF
TRBJ2-2 . . TRBV4-1 TGCGCCAGCAGCCAAGGTGCGGCGCGCAGGGCGGTTAACGGGACCGGGGAGCTGTTTTTT CASSQGAARRAVNGTGELFF
TRBJ2-5 many . TRBV5-1 TGCGCCAGCAGCTTGACCCAAGAGACCCAGTACTTC CASSLTQETQYF
TRBJ1-5 few . TRBV4-1 TGCGCCAGCAGCCCGTCTGATCCTGGGTATAGCAATCAGCCCCAGCATTTT CASSPSDPGYSNQPQHF
TRBJ1-5 . . TRBV11-2 TGTGCCAGCTCCGGATCGATCAATCAGCCCCAGCATTTT CASSGSINQPQHF
TRBJ2-2 . TRBD1 TRBV27 TGTGCCAGCAGTTCCCGGGACAGGGGCACCGGGGAGCTGTTTTTT CASSSRDRGTGELFF
TRBJ2-2 . . TRBV6-1 TGTGCCAGCAGTTATGCCCCAACCGGGGAGCTGTTTTTT CASSYAPTGELFF